The next 25 T cell receptor beta chains were all read from a single sample in a study of cytomegalovirus exposure and HLA in healthy donors (dated by TCRdb to about 2017). Library creation used the immunoSEQ multiplex PCR assay. For the multiplex PCR, a mixture combining 60 forward primers for TCR Vbeta segments and 13 reverse primers for TCR Jbeta segments was used. The table was pulled from immuneACCESS by TCRdb, which kept in-frame rearrangements only. Such tables lose some clones; where checked, under half of the loss comes from unresolved V genes, and the rest has no known cause. The sample data list around 130,000 clones, and over 75% of these were observed just once. The ten largest account for over 4.5% of the sample. Sequenced: PBMCs. The receptor source for this set is a middle-aged woman in good health and CMV-seropositive.

The chain links TRBV25-1 to TRBJ1-1; no firm D call. V gave up 3 bases and J gave up 3 bases, with 5 bases separating them. The CDR3 is 12 amino acids. CDR1 and CDR2 from the germline V gene are MGHDK and SYGVNS. The CDR3 reads CASSDRYTEAFF. CDR3 in DNA: TGTGCCAGCAGTGACAGATACACTGAAGCTTTCTTT.

This clone was picked up one time. The gene calls are TRBV30 and TRBJ2-3, with 11 bases identical to TRBD1. The germline V gene encodes CDR1 GTSNPN and CDR2 SVGIG (reference sequence). The J segment lost 4 bases and the V segment lost 3 bases, leaving 6 bases of the junction unmatched. The CDR3 extends over 15 amino acids. The chain's CDR3 is CAWSSGQGDSDTQYF. The CDR3 coding sequence is TGTGCCTGGAGCTCGGGACAGGGGGATTCAGATACGCAGTATTTT.

The chain carries TRBV9 and TRBJ1-3; D remains ambiguous. V gave up 0 bases and J gave up 2 bases, with 9 bases separating them. The length of the CDR3 is 15 residues. CDR1 and CDR2 from the germline V gene are SGDLS and YYNGEE. The CDR3 DNA reads as TGTGCCAGCAGCGTAGCACAGACGCCTGGAAACACCATATATTTT. It encodes CASSVAQTPGNTIYF.

V and J are TRBV5-1 and TRBJ2-3; TRBD2 matches 8 bases. Germline values: CDR1 SGHRS, CDR2 YFSETQ. CDR3 size: 15 residues. Trimming took 0 bases from V and 4 from J; bases not matched to a gene: 4. The CDR3 protein is CASSLAGGFADTQYF. CDR3 nucleotide sequence: TGCGCCAGCAGCTTGGCGGGAGGGTTTGCAGATACGCAGTATTTT.

This clone was seen a single time. V gene TRBV6-6 combines with J gene TRBJ2-5; 10 nucleotides match TRBD2. Looked up from germline, CDR1 is MNHNY and CDR2 is SVGAGI (reference sequence). After removal of 2 bases from V and 3 bases from J, the junction contained 0 bases not matched to a gene. CDR3 length: 14 residues. The CDR3 nucleotides read TGTGCCAGCAGTTACGGACTAGCGGAAGAGACCCAGTACTTC. It codes for CASSYGLAEETQYF.

The rearrangement links TRBV7-9 to TRBJ1-5; 7 bases line up with TRBD1. The V gene's germline CDR1 is SEHNR and CDR2 FQNEAQ (reference sequence). The junction had 2 bases not matched to a gene; V was cut back by 3 bases and J by 0 bases. The CDR3 covers 15 residues. The CDR3 protein is CASSFDRASNQPQHF. CDR3 bases: TGTGCCAGCAGCTTCGACAGGGCTAGCAATCAGCCCCAGCATTTT. The variable domain in full, with the rest retrieved from reference TRBV7-9 and TRBJ1-5, is DTGVSQNPRHKITKRGQNVTFRCDPISEHNRLYWYRQTLGQGPEFLTYFQNEAQLEKSRLLSDRFSAERPKGSFSTLEIQRTEQGDSAMYLCASSFDRASNQPQHFGDGTRLSIL.

This clone was seen a single time. V usage is TRBV13 and J usage is TRBJ2-6; 9 bases match TRBD1. The CDR3 sequence is 21 residues long. CDR1 PRHDT and CDR2 FYEKMQ come from the germline V gene (reference sequence). V dropped 5 bases and J dropped 2; count of bases not matched to a gene: 19. The CDR3 nucleotides are TGTGCCAGCAGCCCCGACCCCCCCCACAGGGGGCGCTTAACTGGGGCCAACGTCCTGACTTTC. Translated: CASSPDPPHRGRLTGANVLTF.

This clone was observed once. The J gene is TRBJ2-3, the V gene TRBV7-2, with D possibly matching TRBD2 (5 bases). Germline V gives CDR1 SGHTA, CDR2 FQGNSA. This CDR3 comprises 12 residues. The V end lost 8 bases, the J end lost 5 bases, and 11 bases lay between the germline ends. The CDR3 spells CASLLVKDTQYF. CDR3 sequence (DNA): TGTGCCAGCTTACTAGTAAAAGATACGCAGTATTTT.

This clone came up a few times. The rearrangement uses TRBV13 and TRBJ2-2; D is uncertain. The V end lost 5 bases, the J end lost 5 bases, and 6 bases lay between the germline ends. CDR1 and CDR2 (germline): PRHDT, FYEKMQ (reference sequence). This CDR3 comprises 12 residues. The CDR3 sequence: CASSKSTGELFF. In nucleotides, the CDR3 is TGTGCCAGCAGCAAATCTACCGGGGAGCTGTTTTTT.

The genes are TRBV6-6 and TRBJ1-1; D is unresolved. Trimming shortened V by 7 bases and J by 1 base, and 19 bases separated the two germline ends. CDR1 and CDR2 (germline): MNHNY, SVGAGI (reference sequence). CDR3 length: 16 amino acids. Here the CDR3 DNA reads TGTGCCAGCACCCACGGGAAAGGGTCTGGGAACACTGAAGCTTTCTTT. Protein sequence: CASTHGKGSGNTEAFF.

The chain couples TRBV19 to TRBJ1-6; maybe TRBD1 (6 bases). The CDR3 runs to 16 residues. V was pared by 6 bases and J by 9 bases, with 21 bases between. CDR1 is LNHDA and CDR2 is SQIVND in the germline V gene (reference sequence). CDR3 in DNA: TGTGCCAGTAGGCCTCGTGGTGGGGGCGACGGTTCACCCCTCCACTTT. Residues: CASRPRGGGDGSPLHF.

This clone is a singleton in its sample. J is TRBJ1-5 and V is TRBV11-2; D is ambiguous. With 8 bases removed from V and 3 bases from J, the gap between germline ends came to 17 bases. The length of the CDR3 is 15 residues. Germline CDR1 and CDR2: SGHAT and FQNNGV. CDR3 coding DNA: TGTGCCAGCGGCACCGGGTCCTACGTCAATCAGCCCCAGCATTTT. Translation gives CASGTGSYVNQPQHF.

A few counts support this clone. This chain connects TRBV28 to TRBJ2-7; TRBD1 agrees at 7 bases. Germline trimming cut 5 bases from V and 3 bases from J; bases unmatched to any gene: 7. The germline V gene encodes CDR1 MDHEN and CDR2 SYDVKM. This CDR3 comprises 14 residues. In DNA, the CDR3 is TGTGCCAGCAGTATGACAGGGTTGAACTACGAGCAGTACTTC. Its translation: CASSMTGLNYEQYF.

The J gene is TRBJ1-4, the V gene TRBV28; 7 nucleotides align to TRBD1. Germline-derived CDR1 and CDR2 are MDHEN and SYDVKM. Germline trimming cut 8 bases from V and 6 bases from J; bases unmatched to any gene: 9. CDR3 length: 14 residues. CDR3 bases: TGTGCCAGCGGATTATCCGGGACAGATGAAAAACTGTTTTTT. Translating gives CASGLSGTDEKLFF.

CDR3 sequence reads: CASREPLGLLAGELFF. The CDR3 DNA reads TGTGCCAGCAGAGAACCCCTGGGACTTCTGGCCGGGGAGCTGTTTTTT. The chain uses TRBV28 and TRBJ2-2; the D gene is possibly TRBD2 (6 bases). Per germline, CDR1 MDHEN and CDR2 SYDVKM. Trimming pared 6 bases from V and 6 bases from J, leaving 20 bases between. The CDR3 spans 16 residues. Drawing the rest from reference TRBV28 and TRBJ2-2, the complete variable domain is DVKVTQSSRYLVKRTGEKVFLECVQDMDHENMFWYRQDPGLGLRLIYFSYDVKMKEKGDIPEGYSVSREKKERFSLILESASTNQTSMYLCASREPLGLLAGELFFGEGSRLTVL.

The chain couples TRBV6-6 to TRBJ1-4; 7 bases map to TRBD1. Germline V gene lookup returns CDR1 MNHNY and CDR2 SVGAGI (reference sequence). The V and J ends lost 6 bases and 3 bases, in that order; junction bases with no gene match: 4. This CDR3 has 14 amino acids. The CDR3 coding sequence is TGTGCCAGCAGGCCTGGACAGGCTAATGAAAAACTGTTTTTT. It translates to CASRPGQANEKLFF.

This chain uses TRBV28 with TRBJ2-7; 7 nucleotides line up with TRBD1. CDR1 and CDR2 (germline): MDHEN, SYDVKM. Losses at the gene ends were 4 bases for V and 12 bases for J; bases not matched to a gene: 9. The CDR3 loop spans 12 amino acids. CDR3 sequence reads: CASSYDRAKRYF. Written as DNA, the CDR3 is TGTGCCAGCAGTTACGACAGGGCCAAGCGGTACTTC.

The rearrangement joins TRBV5-1 to TRBJ2-7, with TRBD2 identical over 11 bases. Trimming took 0 bases from V and 4 from J; bases not matched to a gene: 3. The CDR3 sequence is 15 residues long. Germline CDR1 SGHRS, CDR2 YFSETQ. CDR3 residues: CASSLVSSGGYEQYF. DNA for the CDR3: TGCGCCAGCAGCTTGGTCTCTAGCGGGGGGTACGAGCAGTACTTC. The full variable domain, completed using reference TRBV5-1 and TRBJ2-7, is KAGVTQTPRYLIKTRGQQVTLSCSPISGHRSVSWYQQTPGQGLQFLFEYFSETQRNKGNFPGRFSGRQFSNSRSEMNVSTLELGDSALYLCASSLVSSGGYEQYFGPGTRLTVT.

The chain combines TRBV30 with TRBJ2-1; the match to TRBD2 covers 7 bases. Germline CDR1 reads GTSNPN; CDR2 reads SVGIG (reference sequence). The CDR3 spans 14 residues. V lost 2 bases and J lost 7; bases outside the gene matches: 8. The CDR3 DNA follows: TGTGCCTGGAGTTGGGGGGGAGGGTTGAATGAGCAGTTCTTC. Translation: CAWSWGGGLNEQFF.

CDR3 protein: CASSELQGATNEKLFF. DNA of the CDR3: TGTGCCAGCTCAGAATTACAGGGCGCGACTAATGAAAAACTGTTTTTT. The chain links TRBV18 to TRBJ1-4; TRBD1 is a possible D gene (6 bases). This CDR3 spans 16 amino acids. Looked up from germline, CDR1 is KGHSH and CDR2 is LQKENI. V was cut by 5 bases and J by 2 bases, with 15 bases left in between.

This clone was counted a few times. This chain links TRBV27 with TRBJ2-3, with a possible D match to TRBD1 (9 bases). This CDR3 region has 13 residues. Trimming removed 7 bases at V and 14 bases at J, with 22 bases between. Germline V gene data show CDR1 as MNHEY and CDR2 as SMNVEV (reference sequence). The CDR3 sequence is CASIQSGGTGPYF. As DNA, the CDR3 is TGTGCCAGCATCCAATCGGGAGGGACAGGGCCGTATTTT.

This chain uses TRBV30 with TRBJ2-1; the D gene is possibly TRBD2 (6 bases). Germline values: CDR1 GTSNPN, CDR2 SVGIG (reference sequence). Between the trimmed V and J ends, which lost 7 bases and 8 bases, there was a span of 15 bases. This CDR3 has 12 amino acids. CDR3 sequence reads: CAYKTSSDEQFF. In DNA, the CDR3 is TGTGCCTATAAAACTAGCTCGGATGAGCAGTTCTTC.

The chain combines TRBV28 with TRBJ1-2; D is uncertain. The CDR3 is 18 residues long. Looked up from germline, CDR1 is MDHEN and CDR2 is SYDVKM. Trimming stripped 5 bases from V and 2 bases from J, with 24 bases between. The CDR3 nucleotides are TGTGCCAGCAGTCTGGGGTTTACCCTAGCGAACGGGAACTATGGCTACACCTTC. The encoded protein is CASSLGFTLANGNYGYTF.

J is TRBJ1-5 and V is TRBV5-1; the D gene is possibly TRBD1 (5 bases). Trimming removed 5 bases at V and 7 bases at J, with 13 bases between. This CDR3 spans 13 amino acids. Germline loops: CDR1 SGHRS, CDR2 YFSETQ. The CDR3 DNA is TGCGCCAGCAGTTCTGGGGCCGGCCAGCCCCAGCATTTT. Translating it yields CASSSGAGQPQHF.

CDR3 bases: TGTGCCAGTAGTATAGCCCGGACTAGCGGACAAGAGACCCAGTACTTC. The encoded protein is CASSIARTSGQETQYF. V and J are TRBV19 and TRBJ2-5; 10 positions match TRBD2. V was clipped by 1 base and J by 2 bases; unmatched bases: 4. From germline, CDR1 is LNHDA and CDR2 SQIVND (reference sequence). This CDR3 contains 16 residues.